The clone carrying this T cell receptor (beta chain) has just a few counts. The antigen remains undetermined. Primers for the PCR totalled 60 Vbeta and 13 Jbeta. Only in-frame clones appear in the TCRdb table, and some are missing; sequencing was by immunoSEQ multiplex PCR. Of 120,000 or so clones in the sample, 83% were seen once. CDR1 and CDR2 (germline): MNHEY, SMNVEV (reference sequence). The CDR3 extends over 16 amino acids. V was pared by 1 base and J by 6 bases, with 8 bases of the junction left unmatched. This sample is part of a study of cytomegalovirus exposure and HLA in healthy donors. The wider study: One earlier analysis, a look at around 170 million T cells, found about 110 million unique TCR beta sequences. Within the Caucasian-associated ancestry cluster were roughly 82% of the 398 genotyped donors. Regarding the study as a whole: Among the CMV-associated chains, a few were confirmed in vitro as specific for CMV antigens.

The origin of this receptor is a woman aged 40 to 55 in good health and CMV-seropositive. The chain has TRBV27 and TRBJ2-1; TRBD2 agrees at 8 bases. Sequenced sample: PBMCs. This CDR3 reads CASSLYFSGDSNEQFF. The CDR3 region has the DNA TGTGCCAGCAGTTTATATTTTAGCGGGGACTCCAATGAGCAGTTCTTC.